This T cell receptor beta chain was documented in a study of control samples from healthy donors and cancer patients. Trimming stripped 7 bases from V and 0 bases from J, with 10 bases between. This CDR3 is 12 amino acids long. Germline lookup yields CDR1 SQVTM and CDR2 ANQGSEA. Sequenced by immunoSEQ multiplex PCR; TCRdb stores in-frame clones only, minus some. The profile shows 120,000 or so clones, around 87% of them singletons. This receptor was taken from a middle-aged man in good health. The sample taken for sequencing was blood. This rearrangement joins TRBV29-1 to TRBJ2-7; perhaps D is TRBD1 or TRBD2 (5 bases each). The CDR3 here is CSGGPSSYEQYF. CDR3 DNA: TGCAGCGGGGGACCGAGCTCCTACGAGCAGTACTTC.